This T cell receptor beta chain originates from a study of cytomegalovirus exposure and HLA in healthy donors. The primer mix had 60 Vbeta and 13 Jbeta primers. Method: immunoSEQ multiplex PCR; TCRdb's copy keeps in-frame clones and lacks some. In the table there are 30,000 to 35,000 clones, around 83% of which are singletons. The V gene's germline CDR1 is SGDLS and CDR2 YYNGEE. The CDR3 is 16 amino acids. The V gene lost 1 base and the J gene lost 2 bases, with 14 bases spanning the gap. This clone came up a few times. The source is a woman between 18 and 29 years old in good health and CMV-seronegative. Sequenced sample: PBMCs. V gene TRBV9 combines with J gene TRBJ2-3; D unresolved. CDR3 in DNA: TGTGCCAGCAGCGTAATGGGTGGAGAGGACACAGATACGCAGTATTTT. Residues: CASSVMGGEDTDTQYF.